This TCR beta chain was retrieved from a study of OX40 agonist ivuxolimab in advanced cancers. Looking at the study overall: The treatment was a fully human IgG2 OX40 agonist, ivuxolimab.

This table comes from immunoSEQ multiplex PCR, and its TCRdb copy is limited to in-frame clones, with some not included. The table has some 52,000 clones, about 93% seen once. V was trimmed by 6 bases and J by 4 bases, leaving 22 bases between them. The CDR3 runs 16 residues. Germline CDR1 is MNHEY and CDR2 is SMNVEV (reference sequence). Regarding this clone: Its specificity is unknown.

Study conclusions and caveats: With doses of 0.1-3.0 mg/kg, partial responders showed among the lowest clonal expansion. Some patients without response likewise showed low normalized clonal expansion.

Patients with autoimmune history or systemic immunosuppression were excluded. The source was CD4+ or CD8+ T cells sorted from blood, collected in a trial of the OX40 agonist ivuxolimab. The sequence was collected from an adult with an advanced solid tumor such as melanoma, head and neck, liver or kidney cancer. This sequence joins TRBV27 and TRBJ2-7; possible D gene TRBD2, 6 bases. The CDR3 DNA sequence: TGTGCCAGCAGGGCCGCTTTTGCGGGGATGATATACGAGCAGTACTTC. It is translated as CASRAAFAGMIYEQYF.